Described below is a single T cell receptor beta chain sequence and its context. The sample comes from a study of follicular helper T cells after annual influenza vaccination. Study overall: Days 0, 7 and 28 post-vaccination were the blood draw times. Across the 2013-2014, 2014-2015 and 2015-2016 vaccination seasons, some subjects were resampled.

Sequencing was performed with immunoSEQ multiplex PCR; in TCRdb, only in-frame clones are kept and a portion is missing. The table lists about 10,000 clones, roughly 80% of them singletons. This CDR3 has 15 amino acids. Trimming took 5 bases from V and 3 from J; bases not matched to a gene: 7. Per the germline V gene, CDR1 is MDHEN and CDR2 is SYDVKM. Time point reported: 2015-2016 season, pre-vaccination. Cells are cTfh (non-naive CD4+CXCR5+PD-1+), split by ICOS and CD38 into double-positive or double-negative. The TCR was taken from an adult who received the influenza vaccine. The sequencing used CXCR5+ CD38- circulating T follicular helper cells from blood, collected on the day of influenza vaccination. Subset meaning: circulating Tfh, non-naive CD4+CXCR5+PD-1+ (ICOS+CD38+ or ICOS-CD38-). The V call is TRBV28, the J call TRBJ2-3; 8 bases map to TRBD2. The CDR3 region has the DNA TGTGCCAGCAGTATAGCGGGGCCCACAACAGATACGCAGTATTTT. This sequence encodes CASSIAGPTTDTQYF.